This TCR beta chain was sequenced in a study of human T cells and chemical hapten exposure (dated by TCRdb to about 2021). Study-wide context: For sensitization, 2% DPC in acetone was applied to a roughly 2 cm by roughly 2 cm area of upper inner arm skin. The study tracked peripheral blood TCR repertoire changes in vivo during primary and secondary sensitization to the hapten diphenylcyclopropenone (DPC) in alopecia patients. Patch testing on the upper back used Finn chambers containing 0.01% DPC, with scoring done after 6 days according to International Contact Dermatitis Research Group standards. Throughout the study period of 20 to 25 weeks, patients also received therapeutic DPC doses to the scalp every week. The patient cohort, mostly female, included alopecia areata with under or over 50% scalp involvement, alopecia totalis and alopecia universalis. Twenty-nine alopecia patients provided blood for TCR sequencing at one to four time points (pre-sensitization, 2, 6 and 24 weeks). Blood samples were taken from patients before sensitization (week 0) and then at 2, 6 and about 24 weeks after DPC sensitization. Libraries were combined into a pool for sequencing, and differences in TCR yield between samples came mainly from small differences in library volumes within the pool.

The paper's findings and limits, for the study overall: All patients had alopecia, a presumed autoimmune disease, so their immune response might differ from that of healthy individuals. Expanded TCRs formed significantly more large CDR3 similarity clusters than pre-sensitization or healthy control sets, consistent with antigen-driven responses. DPC sensitization did not change how many TCRs were above 1 in 1000 frequency, and no evidence was found of alterations in global repertoire structure. The number of PT1 expanded TCRs positively correlated with patch test score, significant at thresholds 8, 16 and 32 but not 4. Repeated subsampling changed both the strength of the expansion versus patch-test correlation and the threshold at which that correlation became significant.

Library preparation employed RACE. The sample was run on a NextSeq 500. During library preparation, unique molecular identifiers were attached to individual cDNA molecules so that TCRs could be counted in a quantitative, reproducible way. For every blood RNA sample, sequencing covered both the TCR alpha and TCR beta chains. Processing in the source paper ran as follows. A median of around 100,000 TCRs per sample was observed, with a range of about 20,000 to 750,000. The Decombinator software suite was used to annotate V, J and CDR3 in the TCR reads. For PS versus PT1 abundance plots, all samples were subsampled to the same number of TCRs (28,000). Expanded TCRs were defined as absent before sensitization and observed at least eight times at the 2-week time point. TCRdb itself trimmed the public reads at Q25 with fastp, ran MiXCR and retained productive beta chains. Rows with one shared CDR3 protein collapse into an entry with the most common genes and DNA. The authors' filters were not applied to this entry. The sample table lists roughly 100,000 distinct CDR3 sequences, approximately 9.9% of them with a count of one. Clones ranked in the top ten supply around 3.6% of the sample.

This clonotype was seen at least ten times. Its cognate antigen has yet to be identified. Qualities for individual bases were not recorded, and no much larger clone is one base off. The CDR3 contains 16 residues, cysteine and phenylalanine counted. Of all the DNA, just the CDR3 is kept, 48 bases in frame from base 1. V and J are trimmed by 2 bases and 8 bases, and the gene matches miss 12 bases of the junction. The germline V gene supplies CDR1 LGHNA and CDR2 YNFKEQ. The time point label, read with the paper, signifies: pre-sensitization, week 0. Interpreted using the paper, the treatment or condition label stands for: therapeutic diphenylcyclopropenone sensitization with weekly scalp DPC. Blood at each patch-test visit was drawn before the patch test was applied. To be eligible, patients had to be aged 18 to 70, diagnosed with alopecia and judged suitable for DPC therapy, while pregnant patients were excluded. Total RNA was extracted from unfractionated whole blood collected in Tempus Blood RNA tubes.

The clonotype comes from a woman aged 40 to 50 with alopecia areata. Some clones in this sample may be carry-over from other donors' samples. The rearrangement combines TRBV4-2 with TRBJ1-2; the central 9 bases match TRBD1. Sequences were derived from whole blood, sampled in connection with sensitization to the hapten diphenylcyclopropenone (DPC). The DNA sequence is TGTGCCAGCAGCCAACTATTAGGACAGGGGAGTAGGGGCTACACCTTC. This encodes CASSQLLGQGSRGYTF.